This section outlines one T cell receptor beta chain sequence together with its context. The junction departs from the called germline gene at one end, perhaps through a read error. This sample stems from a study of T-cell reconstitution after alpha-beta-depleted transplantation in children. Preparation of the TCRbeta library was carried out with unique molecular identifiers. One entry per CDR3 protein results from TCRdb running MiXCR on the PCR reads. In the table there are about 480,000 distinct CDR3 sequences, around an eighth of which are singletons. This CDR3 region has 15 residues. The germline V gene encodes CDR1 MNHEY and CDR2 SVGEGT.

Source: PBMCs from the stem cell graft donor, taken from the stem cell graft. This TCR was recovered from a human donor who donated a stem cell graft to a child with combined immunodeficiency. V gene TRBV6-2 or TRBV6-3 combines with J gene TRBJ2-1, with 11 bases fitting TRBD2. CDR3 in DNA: TGTGCCGGCAGTTACGTAGCGGGAGGGATGAATGAGCAGTTCTTC. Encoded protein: CAGSYVAGGMNEQFF.